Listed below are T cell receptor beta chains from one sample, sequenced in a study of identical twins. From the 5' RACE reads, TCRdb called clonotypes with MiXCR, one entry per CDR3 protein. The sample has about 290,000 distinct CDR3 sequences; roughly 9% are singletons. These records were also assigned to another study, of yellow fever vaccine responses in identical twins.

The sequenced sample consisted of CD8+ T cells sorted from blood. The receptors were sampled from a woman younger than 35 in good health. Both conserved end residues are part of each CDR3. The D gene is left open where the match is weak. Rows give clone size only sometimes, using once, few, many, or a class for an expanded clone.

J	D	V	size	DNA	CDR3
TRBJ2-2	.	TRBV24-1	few	TGTGCCACCGGAGAATACACCGGGGAGCTGTTTTTT	CATGEYTGELFF
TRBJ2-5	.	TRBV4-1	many	TGCGCCAGCAGCCAACTCCGAAATAGCGGCCAAGAGACCCAGTACTTC	CASSQLRNSGQETQYF
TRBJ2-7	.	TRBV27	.	TGTGCCAGCAGTTGGGGCAGGAATCGCGAGCAGTACTTC	CASSWGRNREQYF
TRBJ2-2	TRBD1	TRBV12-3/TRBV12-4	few	TGTGCCAGCAGTCCGGGCCGGACAGGGAACACCGGGGAGCTGTTTTTT	CASSPGRTGNTGELFF
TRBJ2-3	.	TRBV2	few	TGTGCCAGCAGTGGGCTGCTAACAGATACGCAGTATTTT	CASSGLLTDTQYF
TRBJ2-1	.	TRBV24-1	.	TGTGCCACCAGTGGAGGACAGACTCACAATGAGCAGTTCTTC	CATSGGQTHNEQFF
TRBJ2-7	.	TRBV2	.	TGTGCCAGCAGGCAATACTACGAGCAGTACTTC	CASRQYYEQYF
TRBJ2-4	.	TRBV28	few	TGTGCCAGCAGTTCGCCGATAGCGTCCAAAAACATTCAGTACTTC	CASSSPIASKNIQYF
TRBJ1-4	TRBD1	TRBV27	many	TGTGCCAGCAGTGATGGGGCAGGGGGCCGTGAAAAACTGTTTTTT	CASSDGAGGREKLFF
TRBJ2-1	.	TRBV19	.	TGTGCCAGTAGTTATGGGGGCCCGGGCAATGAGCAGTTCTTC	CASSYGGPGNEQFF
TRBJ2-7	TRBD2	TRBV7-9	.	TGTGCCAGCAGCTTAGTAGCGGGAGGCGACGAGCAGTACTTC	CASSLVAGGDEQYF
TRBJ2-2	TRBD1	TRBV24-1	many	TGTGCCACCAGTGACAGCCGGGACAGGGTGTTTAAAACCGGGGAGCTGTTTTTT	CATSDSRDRVFKTGELFF
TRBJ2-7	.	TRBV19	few	TGTGCCAGTAGTGGGGTCAGCTACGAGCAGTACTTC	CASSGVSYEQYF
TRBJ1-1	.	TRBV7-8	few	TGTGCCAGCAGCTGGGACGAGGGACTTCGAGGGACTGAAGCTTTCTTT	CASSWDEGLRGTEAFF
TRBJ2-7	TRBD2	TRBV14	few	TGTGCCAGCAGCCAAGCCTCCAACCCCAGCGGGGTTTCCTACGAGCAGTACTTC	CASSQASNPSGVSYEQYF
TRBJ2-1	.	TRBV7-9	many	TGTGCCAGCAGTTTGGGTCACAATGAGCAGTTCTTC	CASSLGHNEQFF
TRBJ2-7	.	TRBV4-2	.	TGTGCCAGCAGCCAAGGGGTGCAGGGGGGTAGCGAGCAGTACTTC	CASSQGVQGGSEQYF
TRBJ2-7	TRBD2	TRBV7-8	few	TGTGCCAGCAGCGGCGGGACTAGCGGGACCTACGAGCAGTACTTC	CASSGGTSGTYEQYF
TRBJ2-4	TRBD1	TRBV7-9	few	TGTGCCAGCAGCTTGGGACAGCCATATCCGTACTTC	CASSLGQPYPYF
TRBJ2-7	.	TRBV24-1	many	TGTGCCACCAGTGATTTGAAAAACTACGAGCAGTACTTC	CATSDLKNYEQYF
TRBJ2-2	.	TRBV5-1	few	TGCGCCAGCAGCTATTCAGCCCCCGGGGAGCTGTTTTTT	CASSYSAPGELFF
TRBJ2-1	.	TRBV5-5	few	TGTGCCAGCAGCCCTAAACAGGGCACTGAGCAGTTCTTC	CASSPKQGTEQFF
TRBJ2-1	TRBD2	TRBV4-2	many	TGTGCCAGCAGCCAAGATGTGCGGGAGACATACAATGAGCAGTTCTTC	CASSQDVRETYNEQFF
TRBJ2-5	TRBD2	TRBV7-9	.	TGTGCCACCTATAGCGGGAGGGATCAAGAGACCCAGTACTTC	CATYSGRDQETQYF
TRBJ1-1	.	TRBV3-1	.	TGTGCCAGCAGCCAACATTTGGCGGCTGAGGCTTTCTTT	CASSQHLAAEAFF
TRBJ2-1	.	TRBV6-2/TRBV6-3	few	TGTGCCAGCCACTACCGCTCTCGGGGTAGCGGAGCAAATGAGCAGTTCTTC	CASHYRSRGSGANEQFF
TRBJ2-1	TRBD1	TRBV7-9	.	TGTGCCAGCAGCTTAGAGGGACAGCTCTACAATGAGCAGTTCTTC	CASSLEGQLYNEQFF
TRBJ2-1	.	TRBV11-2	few	TGTGCCAGCAGCATGGGAGAGGGACTCGGGTTGGGGAATGAGCAGTTCTTC	CASSMGEGLGLGNEQFF
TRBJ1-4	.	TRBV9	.	TGTGCCAGCAGCGGAACAACCGGGACGGTGAATGAAAAACTGTTTTTT	CASSGTTGTVNEKLFF
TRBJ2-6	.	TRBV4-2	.	TGTGCCAGCAGCCAACGGGACGACTCTGGGGCCAACGTCCTGACTTTC	CASSQRDDSGANVLTF
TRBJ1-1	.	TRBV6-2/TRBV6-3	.	TGTGCCAGCAGTTACTGGTCAGGGGACTTGAACACTGAAGCTTTCTTT	CASSYWSGDLNTEAFF
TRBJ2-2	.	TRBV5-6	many	TGTGCCAGCAGCTTGTTTTCGAACACCGGGGAGCTGTTTTTT	CASSLFSNTGELFF
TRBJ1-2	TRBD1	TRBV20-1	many	TGCAGTGCGCGACAGGGGACGGGCTATGGCTACACCTTC	CSARQGTGYGYTF
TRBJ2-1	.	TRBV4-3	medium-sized	TGCGCCAGCAGCTCTCGACTGGCGCAATCTTACAATGAGCAGTTCTTC	CASSSRLAQSYNEQFF
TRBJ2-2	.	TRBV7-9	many	TGTGCCAGCAGCCCCGGACGGATTAACACCGGGGAGCTGTTTTTT	CASSPGRINTGELFF
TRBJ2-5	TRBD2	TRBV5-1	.	TGCGCCAGCAGCGAAGGACTAGTCATCCAAGAGACCCAGTACTTC	CASSEGLVIQETQYF
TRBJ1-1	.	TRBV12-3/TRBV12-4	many	TGTGCCAGCAGCTATACAGGGTCCACTGAAGCTTTCTTT	CASSYTGSTEAFF
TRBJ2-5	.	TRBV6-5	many	TGTGCCAGCAGTTACTCGTGGTCAGGTGTGCGGCAAGAGACCCAGTACTTC	CASSYSWSGVRQETQYF
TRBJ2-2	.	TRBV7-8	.	TGTGCCAGGGGGGGGCAGAACACCGGGGAGCTGTTTTTT	CARGGQNTGELFF
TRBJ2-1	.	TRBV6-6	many	TGTGCCAGCAGTTACCCGGACTGGGAGCAGTTCTTC	CASSYPDWEQFF
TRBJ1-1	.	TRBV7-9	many	TGTGCCAGCAGTTCAAACAGGGACGGGGGCACTGAAGCTTTCTTT	CASSSNRDGGTEAFF
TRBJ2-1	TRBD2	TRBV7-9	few	TGTGCCAGCAGCGACGGGACTAGCGGGAGGCTCGTTGAGCAGTTCTTC	CASSDGTSGRLVEQFF
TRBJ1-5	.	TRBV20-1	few	TGCAGTGCTAGACCCGGCAGAGATAGCAATCAGCCCCAGCATTTT	CSARPGRDSNQPQHF
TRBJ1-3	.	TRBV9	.	TGTGCCAGCAGCTCCCAGGGCTCTGGAAACACCATATATTTT	CASSSQGSGNTIYF
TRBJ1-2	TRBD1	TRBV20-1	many	TGCAGTGCTAGAGATTCTGGACAGGGTTACCAGAGGAGCTACACCTTC	CSARDSGQGYQRSYTF
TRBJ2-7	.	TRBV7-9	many	TGTGCCAGCAGCCCCTCAGGATTGTCCTTCTTGGAGCAGTACTTC	CASSPSGLSFLEQYF
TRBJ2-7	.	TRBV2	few	TGTGCCAGCCAGTCCTACGAGCAGTACTTC	CASQSYEQYF
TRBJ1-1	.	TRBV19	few	TGTGCCAGTAGTATCGCAGGGGTCACTGAAGCTTTCTTT	CASSIAGVTEAFF
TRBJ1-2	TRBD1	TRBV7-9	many	TGTGCCAGCAGCACGTCGACAGGGAACTATGGCTACACCTTC	CASSTSTGNYGYTF
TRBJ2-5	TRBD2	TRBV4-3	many	TGCGCCAGCAGCCAAGTACGAGCCGGTAGCGGGACTTGGGGAGAAGAGACCCAGTACTTC	CASSQVRAGSGTWGEETQYF
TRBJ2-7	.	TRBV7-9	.	TGTGCCAGCAGCTTTGAACGAGCGGGGCAGGGGGACTACGAGCAGTACTTC	CASSFERAGQGDYEQYF